This TCR beta chain originates from a study of blood T cell repertoires in COVID-19 (TCRdb year 2020). Some background on the complete study: Collaborator samples came from the United States, Italy and Spain and covered acute and convalescent phases of COVID-19. The material from the prospective study consisted of cDNA or gDNA derived from T cells, B-cell-depleted T cells, or PBMCs. Subjects who had been exposed to COVID-19, were actively infected with it, or had recovered from it provided the deeply sampled blood TCRbeta repertoires that made up the dataset. A freely available public database, intended as a resource for researchers studying the immune response to SARS-CoV-2, is where the repertoires were released. Samples were obtained from the ongoing ImmuneRACE study (first 160 participants) and from about 1,300 subjects provided by 6 global collaborators. Nearly every sample came with metadata listing a de-identified subject ID, COVID-19 status, age in years and sex. HLA class I and class II types, where available, came from metadata supplied by the sample provider rather than from assay-based typing. What the research found in general, with its limitations: How much clinical and demographic metadata was included differed by source and by participant, and the metadata was provided uncurated.

TCRbeta CDR3 regions were amplified from genomic DNA by means of the immunoSEQ Assay, a bias-controlled multiplex PCR. The authors' analysis ran thus. The number of nucleated cells in each sample was estimated by amplification of reference gene primers within the assay. To quantify the absolute abundance of each unique TCRbeta CDR3 rearrangement, sequence reads were collapsed and filtered. For each sample, productive Simpson clonality was calculated as the square root of Simpson's diversity index over productive rearrangements. In TCRdb, the immuneACCESS table is reduced to in-frame sequences with V and J assigned. These tables do not hold every clone; where another copy was compared, an unresolved V gene accounts for under half, and the others remain unexplained. The V and J calls and clone size were taken over from that table, and D and trimming were inferred from the DNA. The sample data list 200,000 to 250,000 clones, and roughly 80% of these were observed just once. The top ten clones comprise around 5% of the sample.

The germline V gene encodes CDR1 SQVTM and CDR2 ANQGSEA. V has 6 bases trimmed and J has 3 bases trimmed; junction bases matching no gene number 3. Including cysteine and phenylalanine, the CDR3 has 13 amino acids. The kept DNA is CDR3 alone, 39 bases in frame from the first base. Each collaborating institution followed its own protocols to collect whole blood in K2EDTA tubes. Collaborator samples were shipped for TCRbeta analysis as frozen whole blood, isolated PBMCs, or DNA extracted from either sample type. As concerns this clone: Its antigen is currently not known. The record has no base qualities; no much larger clone is one base away.

Sequencing was performed on peripheral blood. The clonotype comes from a human donor in a cohort sampled during active COVID-19. This receptor chain uses TRBV29-1 and TRBJ2-1; 9 of the junction bases match TRBD2. CDR3 reads: CSVETSGYNEQFF. The sequenced DNA is TGCAGCGTCGAGACTAGCGGCTACAATGAGCAGTTCTTC.